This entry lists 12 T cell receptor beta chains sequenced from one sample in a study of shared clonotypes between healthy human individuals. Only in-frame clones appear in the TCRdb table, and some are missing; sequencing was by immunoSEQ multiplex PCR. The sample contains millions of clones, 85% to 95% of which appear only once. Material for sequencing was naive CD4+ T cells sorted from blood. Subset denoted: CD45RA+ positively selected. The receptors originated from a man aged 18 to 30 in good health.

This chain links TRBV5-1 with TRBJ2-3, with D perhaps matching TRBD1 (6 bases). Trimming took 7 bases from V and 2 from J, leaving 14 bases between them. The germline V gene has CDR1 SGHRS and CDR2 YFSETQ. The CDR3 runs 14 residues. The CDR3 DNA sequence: TGCGCCAGCGGGGGCACAGAAAACACAGATACGCAGTATTTT. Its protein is CASGGTENTDTQYF.

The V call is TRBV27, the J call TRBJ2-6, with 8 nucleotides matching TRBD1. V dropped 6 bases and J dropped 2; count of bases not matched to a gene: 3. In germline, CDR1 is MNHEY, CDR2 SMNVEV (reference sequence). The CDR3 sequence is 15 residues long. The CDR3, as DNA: TGTGCCAGCAGACCACAGGGGGCTGGGGCCAACGTCCTGACTTTC. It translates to CASRPQGAGANVLTF. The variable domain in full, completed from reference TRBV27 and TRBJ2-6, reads EAQVTQNPRYLITVTGKKLTVTCSQNMNHEYMSWYRQDPGLGLRQIYYSMNVEVTDKGDVPEGYKVSRKEKRNFPLILESPSPNQTSLYFCASRPQGAGANVLTFGAGSRLTVL.

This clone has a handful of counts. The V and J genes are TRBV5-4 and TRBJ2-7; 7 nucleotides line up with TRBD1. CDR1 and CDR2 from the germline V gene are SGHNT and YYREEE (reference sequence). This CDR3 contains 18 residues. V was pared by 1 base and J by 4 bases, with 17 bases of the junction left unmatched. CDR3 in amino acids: CASSLKWGARAGGYEQYF. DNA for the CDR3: TGTGCCAGCAGCTTGAAGTGGGGAGCGAGGGCAGGGGGTTACGAGCAGTACTTC.

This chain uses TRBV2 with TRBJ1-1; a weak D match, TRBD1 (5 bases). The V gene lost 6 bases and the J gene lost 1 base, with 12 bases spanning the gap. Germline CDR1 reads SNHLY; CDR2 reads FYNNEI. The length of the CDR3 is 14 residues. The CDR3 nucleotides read TGTGCCAGCAGATCGATAGGGACGAACACTGAAGCTTTCTTT. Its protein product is CASRSIGTNTEAFF. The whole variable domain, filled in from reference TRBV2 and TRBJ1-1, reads EPEVTQTPSHQVTQMGQEVILRCVPISNHLYFYWYRQILGQKVEFLVSFYNNEISEKSEIFDDQFSVERPDGSNFTLKIRSTKLEDSAMYFCASRSIGTNTEAFFGQGTRLTVV.

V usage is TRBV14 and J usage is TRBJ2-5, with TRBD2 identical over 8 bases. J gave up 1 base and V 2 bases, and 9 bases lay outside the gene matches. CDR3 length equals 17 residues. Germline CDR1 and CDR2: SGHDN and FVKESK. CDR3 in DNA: TGTGCCAGCAGCCAAACAATACTAGCGGACCTCCAAGAGACCCAGTACTTC. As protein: CASSQTILADLQETQYF.

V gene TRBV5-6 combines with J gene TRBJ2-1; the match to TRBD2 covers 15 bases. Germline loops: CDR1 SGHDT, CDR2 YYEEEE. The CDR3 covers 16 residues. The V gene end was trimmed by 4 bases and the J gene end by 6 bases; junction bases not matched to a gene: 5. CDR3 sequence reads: CASSTGLAGGPNEQFF. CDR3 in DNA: TGTGCCAGCAGCACCGGACTAGCGGGAGGGCCCAATGAGCAGTTCTTC.

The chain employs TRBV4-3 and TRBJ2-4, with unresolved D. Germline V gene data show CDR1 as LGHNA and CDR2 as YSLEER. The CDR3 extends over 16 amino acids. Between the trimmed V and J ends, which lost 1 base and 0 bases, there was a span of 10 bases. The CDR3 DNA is TGCGCCAGCAGCCAAGGGGAAACGCTAGCCAAAAACATTCAGTACTTC. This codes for CASSQGETLAKNIQYF.

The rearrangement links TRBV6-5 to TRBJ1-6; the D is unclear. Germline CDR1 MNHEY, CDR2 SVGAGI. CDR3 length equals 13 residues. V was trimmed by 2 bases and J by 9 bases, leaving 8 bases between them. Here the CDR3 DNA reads TGTGCCAGCAGTTACGGGCAGGCTTCACCCCTCCACTTT. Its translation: CASSYGQASPLHF.

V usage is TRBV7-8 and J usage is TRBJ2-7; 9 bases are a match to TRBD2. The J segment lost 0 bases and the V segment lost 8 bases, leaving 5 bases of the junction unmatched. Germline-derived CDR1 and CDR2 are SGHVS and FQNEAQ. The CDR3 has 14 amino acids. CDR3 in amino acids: CASLWTSDSYEQYF. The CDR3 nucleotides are TGTGCCAGCTTATGGACTAGCGACTCCTACGAGCAGTACTTC.

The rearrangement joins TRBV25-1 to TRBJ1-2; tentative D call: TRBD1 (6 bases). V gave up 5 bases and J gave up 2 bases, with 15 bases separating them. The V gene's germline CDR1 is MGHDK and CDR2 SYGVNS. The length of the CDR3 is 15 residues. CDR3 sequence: CASSPQDSDNYGYTF. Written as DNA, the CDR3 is TGTGCCAGCAGTCCCCAGGACAGTGACAACTATGGCTACACCTTC.

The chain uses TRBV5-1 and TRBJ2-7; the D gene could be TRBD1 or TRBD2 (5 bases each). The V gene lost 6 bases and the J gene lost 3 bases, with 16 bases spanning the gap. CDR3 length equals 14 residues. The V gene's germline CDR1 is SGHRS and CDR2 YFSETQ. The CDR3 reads CASTPGPVNYEQYF. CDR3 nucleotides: TGCGCCAGCACCCCGGGACCGGTAAACTACGAGCAGTACTTC. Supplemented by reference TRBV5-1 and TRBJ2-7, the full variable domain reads KAGVTQTPRYLIKTRGQQVTLSCSPISGHRSVSWYQQTPGQGLQFLFEYFSETQRNKGNFPGRFSGRQFSNSRSEMNVSTLELGDSALYLCASTPGPVNYEQYFGPGTRLTVT.

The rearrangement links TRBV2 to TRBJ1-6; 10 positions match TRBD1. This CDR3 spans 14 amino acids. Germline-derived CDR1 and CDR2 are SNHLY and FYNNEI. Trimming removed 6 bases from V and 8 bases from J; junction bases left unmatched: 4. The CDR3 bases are TGTGCCAGCAGCATGGACAGGGGGGATTCACCCCTCCACTTT. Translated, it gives CASSMDRGDSPLHF.